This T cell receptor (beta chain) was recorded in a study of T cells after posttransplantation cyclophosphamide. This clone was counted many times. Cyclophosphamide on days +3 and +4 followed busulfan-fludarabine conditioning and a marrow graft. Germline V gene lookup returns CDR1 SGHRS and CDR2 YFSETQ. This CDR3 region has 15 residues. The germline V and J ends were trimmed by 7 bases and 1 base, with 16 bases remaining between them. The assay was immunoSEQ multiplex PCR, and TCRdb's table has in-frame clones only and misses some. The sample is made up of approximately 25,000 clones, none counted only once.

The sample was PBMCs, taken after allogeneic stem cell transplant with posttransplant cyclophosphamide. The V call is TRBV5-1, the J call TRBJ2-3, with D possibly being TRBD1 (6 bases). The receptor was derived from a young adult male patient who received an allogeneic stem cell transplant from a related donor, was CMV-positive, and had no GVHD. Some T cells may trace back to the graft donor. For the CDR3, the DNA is TGCGCCAGCTATCCCGGGACACTTCGCACAGATACGCAGTATTTT. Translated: CASYPGTLRTDTQYF. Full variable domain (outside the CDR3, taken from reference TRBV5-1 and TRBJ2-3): KAGVTQTPRYLIKTRGQQVTLSCSPISGHRSVSWYQQTPGQGLQFLFEYFSETQRNKGNFPGRFSGRQFSNSRSEMNVSTLELGDSALYLCASYPGTLRTDTQYFGPGTRLTVL.